A single sample gave rise to the 20 T cell receptor beta chains below, sequenced in a study of identical twins. Using its own MiXCR run on the 5' RACE reads, TCRdb lists one record per CDR3 protein. The data hold about 550,000 distinct CDR3 sequences, with 20% to 25% observed a single time. The same specimen was also included in a second study, on yellow fever vaccine responses in identical twins.

Sequencing input: CD4+ T cells sorted from blood. All receptors derive from a woman aged 18 to 35 in good health.

The DNA for the CDR3 is TGCAGTGCTAGGCTGGACGGATTGAACACTGAAGCTTTCTTT. Its translation is CSARLDGLNTEAFF. The rearrangement joins TRBV20-1 to TRBJ1-1; no reliable D call. V lost 3 bases, J lost 0 bases, and 11 bases lay in between. In germline, CDR1 is DFQATT, CDR2 SNEGSKA (reference sequence). CDR3 length equals 14 residues.

V is TRBV20-1 and J is TRBJ2-3; D may be TRBD1 (5 bases). Germline assignment: CDR1 DFQATT and CDR2 SNEGSKA (reference sequence). There are 13 residues in the CDR3. The V end was cut by 3 bases, the J end by 1 base, with 8 bases between. The CDR3 DNA reads as TGCAGTGCTAGGGACACCCGCACAGATACGCAGTATTTT. Translated: CSARDTRTDTQYF.

The CDR3 coding sequence is TGTGCCAGCAGCTTGGAGGGAGGAGGCTATGGCTACACCTTC. This codes for CASSLEGGGYGYTF. V is TRBV5-5 and J is TRBJ1-2, with D uncertain. V lost 0 bases to trimming and J lost 4 bases, with 10 bases between them. CDR1 is SGHKS and CDR2 is YYEKEE in the germline V gene (reference sequence). CDR3 length: 14 amino acids.

V is TRBV6-2 or TRBV6-3 and J is TRBJ2-3; D may be TRBD2 (6 bases). The germline V gene encodes CDR1 MNHEY and CDR2 SVGEGT. The V end lost 6 bases, the J end lost 0 bases, and 10 bases lay between the germline ends. This CDR3 region has 14 residues. CDR3: CASSTGTSTDTQYF. The CDR3 region has the DNA TGTGCCAGCAGCACCGGGACTAGCACAGATACGCAGTATTTT.

This clonotype came up a few times. The V call is TRBV24-1, the J call TRBJ2-5; D possibly matches TRBD1 or TRBD2 (5 bases each). This CDR3 is built from 14 residues. The V gene lost 7 bases and the J gene lost 1 base, with 12 bases spanning the gap. CDR1 is KGHDR, CDR2 SFDVKD, per germline. Here the CDR3 reads CATSRVGVQETQYF. CDR3 in DNA: TGTGCCACCAGCCGGGTGGGGGTCCAAGAGACCCAGTACTTC.

The rearrangement uses TRBV24-1 and TRBJ1-5; 10 bases match TRBD1. Trimming took 3 bases from V and 4 from J; bases not matched to a gene: 2. CDR3 size: 15 residues. Germline lookup yields CDR1 KGHDR and CDR2 SFDVKD. CDR3 sequence (DNA): TGTGCCACCAGTGATCGGACAGGGGGTAATCAGCCCCAGCATTTT. The encoded protein is CATSDRTGGNQPQHF.

This clonotype was counted a few times. The CDR3 bases are TGTGCCAGCAGCCAAGTCGAGACAGTGCGTACCGGGGAGCTGTTTTTT. Translating it yields CASSQVETVRTGELFF. The chain recombines TRBV3-1 with TRBJ2-2; maybe TRBD1 (5 bases). The CDR3 is made up of 16 amino acids. V lost 1 base and J lost 5, with 14 bases in between. Germline values: CDR1 LGHDT, CDR2 YNNKEL (reference sequence).

The CDR3 DNA reads as TGTGCCAGCAGCGAGGAACTAGCCCCTCGAAGCAAAAACATTCAGTACTTC. This translates into CASSEELAPRSKNIQYF. This chain connects TRBV7-9 to TRBJ2-4, with D maybe TRBD2 (6 bases). Looked up from germline, CDR1 is SEHNR and CDR2 is FQNEAQ (reference sequence). Trimming pared 5 bases from V and 3 bases from J, leaving 20 bases between. The CDR3 extends over 17 amino acids.

This chain joins TRBV20-1 and TRBJ2-3; TRBD2 matches 9 bases. Trimming at V came to 0 bases and at J to 6 bases, leaving 10 bases not matched to a gene. Germline lookup yields CDR1 DFQATT and CDR2 SNEGSKA (reference sequence). This CDR3 spans 16 amino acids. DNA for the CDR3: TGCAGTGCTAGAGATGGTGGGGTAGCGGGAGTGGATACGCAGTATTTT. This translates into CSARDGGVAGVDTQYF.

J is TRBJ2-3 and V is TRBV9, with TRBD2 identical over 8 bases. The CDR3 runs to 16 residues. Germline CDR1 reads SGDLS; CDR2 reads YYNGEE. After removal of 2 bases from V and 2 bases from J, the junction contained 7 bases not matched to a gene. The CDR3 sequence is CASSVGLARHTDTQYF. CDR3 nucleotide sequence: TGTGCCAGCAGCGTCGGACTAGCCAGACACACAGATACGCAGTATTTT.

V and J are TRBV4-1 and TRBJ2-2; either TRBD1 or TRBD2 may supply D (5 bases each). Between the trimmed V and J ends, which lost 2 bases and 5 bases, there was a span of 12 bases. This CDR3 is 15 amino acids long. Per the germline V gene, CDR1 is MGHRA and CDR2 is YSYEKL. The DNA for the CDR3 is TGCGCCAGCAGCCAAATCGGGACCTTGACCGGGGAGCTGTTTTTT. Encoded protein: CASSQIGTLTGELFF.

The sample holds many counts of this clonotype. The V gene is TRBV2, the J gene TRBJ2-5; a possible D gene is TRBD1 (5 bases). Trimming removed 4 bases from V and 2 bases from J, with 5 bases in between. The germline V gene has CDR1 SNHLY and CDR2 FYNNEI. The length of the CDR3 is 12 residues. The DNA for the CDR3 is TGTGCCAGCAGTGGACAGCAAGAGACCCAGTACTTC. Its protein product is CASSGQQETQYF.

The chain recombines TRBV12-3 or TRBV12-4 with TRBJ1-2, with 7 bases lining up with TRBD1. The CDR3 contains 14 residues. V shed 6 bases, J shed 2 bases, and the junction held 6 bases outside the gene matches. CDR3 region: CASSPGGWNYGYTF. As DNA, the CDR3 is TGTGCCAGCAGCCCAGGGGGGTGGAACTATGGCTACACCTTC.

The sample holds a few counts of this clonotype. The V call is TRBV10-3, the J call TRBJ2-2; D is ambiguous. Per the germline V gene, CDR1 is ENHRY and CDR2 is SYGVKD. The CDR3 has 14 amino acids. V shed 5 bases and J shed 2 bases, with 9 bases lying between them. CDR3 sequence (DNA): TGTGCCATCAGTACAAGACAAAACACCGGGGAGCTGTTTTTT. This sequence encodes CAISTRQNTGELFF.

The rearrangement links TRBV6-6 to TRBJ2-2; D call uncertain. V dropped 0 bases and J dropped 11 bases, with 7 bases sitting between them. Germline CDR1 MNHNY, CDR2 SVGAGI (reference sequence). There are 12 residues in the CDR3. The CDR3 is CASSYSIGELFF. The CDR3 DNA follows: TGTGCCAGCAGTTACTCGATCGGAGAGCTGTTTTTT.

V gene TRBV12-3 or TRBV12-4 combines with J gene TRBJ1-1, with no clear D. Trimming removed 5 bases from V and 5 bases from J, with 18 bases in between. The CDR3 loop spans 15 amino acids. CDR3 nucleotides: TGTGCCAGCAGTCCAGCATGGGTCGCCGGGACTGAAGCTTTCTTT. This translates into CASSPAWVAGTEAFF.

The gene calls are TRBV12-3 or TRBV12-4 and TRBJ2-1, with D uncertain. Trimming stripped 3 bases from V and 10 bases from J, with 10 bases between. This CDR3 region has 12 residues. The DNA of the CDR3 is TGTGCCAGCAGTTTTGCCCAACTGGAGCAGTTCTTC. This sequence encodes CASSFAQLEQFF.

This clonotype was seen a handful of times. The chain employs TRBV20-1 and TRBJ2-7; D uncertain. The CDR3 loop spans 11 amino acids. V lost 2 bases, J lost 2 bases, and 4 bases lay in between. Germline CDR1 and CDR2: DFQATT and SNEGSKA (reference sequence). DNA for the CDR3: TGCAGTGCTAGATATACCTACGAGCAGTACTTC. Protein sequence: CSARYTYEQYF.

This clonotype has more than one count but fewer than ten. The chain joins TRBV3-1 to TRBJ2-1, with 11 bases fitting TRBD2. The V gene's germline CDR1 is LGHDT and CDR2 YNNKEL (reference sequence). The CDR3 sequence is 18 residues long. Trimming took 5 bases from V and 5 from J; bases not matched to a gene: 14. CDR3 DNA sequence: TGTGCCAGCAGCATCCAGGCCTCGACTAGCGGGATTCACAATGAGCAGTTCTTC. Its protein product is CASSIQASTSGIHNEQFF.

On this clonotype itself: One end of the junction is discordant with germline, which a read error may explain. The chain carries TRBV6-1 and TRBJ1-2, with TRBD1 matching 8 bases. Germline lookup yields CDR1 MNHNS and CDR2 SASEGT. The CDR3 sequence is 14 residues long. The CDR3 protein is CASREGTGLWGYTF. The CDR3 nucleotides are TGTGCCAGCAGGGAAGGGACAGGACTATGGGGCTACACCTTC.